This T cell receptor (beta chain) was documented in a study of T cell changes during pregnancy in multiple sclerosis. The repertoire was sequenced with immunoSEQ multiplex PCR; TCRdb's copy has only in-frame clones and lacks some. The sample lists about 120,000 clones, around 93% occurring once. In this sample, this clone turned up once. The TCR was taken from a female donor with multiple sclerosis, enrolled in a pregnancy study. The material sequenced was peripheral blood, taken before pregnancy.

The CDR3 spells CASSEETSVQETQYF. In DNA form, the CDR3 reads TGTGCCAGCAGTGAAGAGACTAGCGTACAAGAGACCCAGTACTTC. This chain joins TRBV25-1 and TRBJ2-5; TRBD2 agrees at 8 bases. This CDR3 has 15 residues. V shed 2 bases, J shed 2 bases, and the junction held 4 bases outside the gene matches. Germline-derived CDR1 and CDR2 are MGHDK and SYGVNS.